This T cell receptor (beta chain) was recorded in a study of OX40 agonist ivuxolimab in advanced cancers. Study summary: There were three patients with partial responses, one having hepatocellular carcinoma and two cutaneous melanoma. The study, taken as a whole, reports: The study observed clonal expansion of CD4+ and CD8+ blood T cells by week 6 at 0.1 to 3.0 mg/kg. Researchers report that CD8+ T cells had, on average, more expanded clones than CD4+.

The assay was immunoSEQ multiplex PCR, and TCRdb's table has in-frame clones only and misses some. The table lists around 70,000 clones, around 83% of them singletons. The CDR3 has 14 amino acids. V was clipped by 3 bases and J by 6 bases; unmatched bases: 4. CDR1 SGHTA and CDR2 FQGNSA come from the germline V gene. In the case of this clone: Antigen specificity is unknown.

This sequence originates from an adult with an advanced solid tumor such as melanoma, head and neck, liver or kidney cancer. The chain joins TRBV7-2 to TRBJ2-1, with 8 bases identical to TRBD2. The sequenced sample was CD4+ or CD8+ T cells sorted from blood, obtained in a trial of the OX40 agonist ivuxolimab. This CDR3 reads CASSFNRGGNEQFF. CDR3 DNA sequence: TGTGCCAGCAGCTTTAATCGGGGGGGCAATGAGCAGTTCTTC.